This T cell receptor (beta chain) was sequenced in a study of untreated major depressive disorder. The study's findings and limits: Private clones made up every subject's top five TRBV05-01 clones.

The protocol was immunoSEQ multiplex PCR, while the TCRdb copy is restricted to in-frame clones and leaves out a portion. The repertoire has about 22,000 clones, roughly nine tenths of them found once; the top ten carry approximately 0.47%. As concerns this clone: Its specificity is not known.

The CDR3 extends over 15 amino acids. CDR1 and CDR2 from the germline V gene are SGDLS and YYNGEE. The V end was cut by 0 bases, the J end by 4 bases, with 14 bases between. Each depressed patient was matched pairwise with a non-depressed control on sex, age, current smoking status and body mass index. All participants were of European descent. Approximately 96% CD4+ purity was typical by flow cytometry. The receptor was isolated from a middle-aged woman in good health. The chain joins TRBV9 to TRBJ2-7; D is unresolved. Material: CD4+ T cells from PBMCs. In DNA form, the CDR3 reads TGTGCCAGCAGCGTAGCTCCAGCTGCAGAATACGAGCAGTACTTC. This sequence encodes CASSVAPAAEYEQYF.